These 30 T cell receptor beta chains came from one sample sequenced in a study of blood T cell repertoires in COVID-19. TCRdb's table, derived via immunoSEQ multiplex PCR, lists solely in-frame clones and lacks some. The sample lists more than 150,000 clones; more than 65% were seen once. The sample taken for sequencing was peripheral blood. The source is a woman older than 75 with acute or convalescent COVID-19.

The V and J genes are TRBV30 and TRBJ2-7; 7 bases map to TRBD1. With 3 bases clipped from V and 3 bases from J, the junction kept 5 bases outside the gene matches. This CDR3 contains 13 residues. Per germline, CDR1 GTSNPN and CDR2 SVGIG (reference sequence). CDR3 coding DNA: TGTGCCTGGAGCGTTGCAGGGGGCTACGAGCAGTACTTC. Translating it yields CAWSVAGGYEQYF.

This chain connects TRBV18 to TRBJ1-5; 7 bases agree with TRBD1. Germline CDR1 and CDR2: KGHSH and LQKENI. The CDR3 sequence is 15 residues long. The ends lost 6 bases at V and 0 bases at J; junction bases unmatched: 5. The CDR3 protein is CASSKDRDSNQPQHF. For the CDR3, the DNA is TGTGCCAGCTCCAAAGACAGGGATAGCAATCAGCCCCAGCATTTT.

V usage is TRBV5-5 and J usage is TRBJ2-2, with 9 bases that match TRBD1. Germline values: CDR1 SGHKS, CDR2 YYEKEE (reference sequence). This CDR3 has 18 amino acids. V lost 3 bases and J lost 2; bases outside the gene matches: 11. DNA for the CDR3: TGTGCCAGCAGCTGGGACAGGGCGGCGTACTCCAACACCGGGGAGCTGTTTTTT. Its protein is CASSWDRAAYSNTGELFF.

This clone showed up just once. V gene TRBV19 combines with J gene TRBJ2-1; 10 nucleotides agree with TRBD2. Per the germline V gene, CDR1 is LNHDA and CDR2 is SQIVND (reference sequence). The CDR3 runs 17 residues. V was pared by 3 bases and J by 2 bases, with 7 bases of the junction left unmatched. The CDR3 reads CASSIQAGGLTYNEQFF. CDR3 coding DNA: TGTGCCAGTAGTATCCAAGCGGGAGGGTTAACCTACAATGAGCAGTTCTTC.

This clone was found once. V is TRBV5-1 and J is TRBJ2-3; 7 nucleotides line up with TRBD2. The CDR3 totals 15 residues. J was trimmed by 0 bases and V by 2 bases; bases with no gene match: 3. CDR1 is SGHRS and CDR2 is YFSETQ in the germline V gene. The CDR3 DNA is TGCGCCAGCAGCTTACGGGGGGAAAGCACAGATACGCAGTATTTT. Translated: CASSLRGESTDTQYF.

The chain has TRBV18 and TRBJ2-7; 12 nucleotides line up with TRBD2. This CDR3 is built from 16 residues. Germline V lookup: CDR1 KGHSH, CDR2 LQKENI. The J segment lost 4 bases and the V segment lost 0 bases, leaving 4 bases of the junction unmatched. The CDR3 DNA is TGTGCCAGCTCACCACCTACACTAGCGGGAGGTTACGAGCAGTACTTC. Translating gives CASSPPTLAGGYEQYF.

This clone was seen only once. The rearrangement joins TRBV6-5 to TRBJ2-2, with a weak D call TRBD1 (5 bases). This CDR3 spans 14 amino acids. Trimming removed 6 bases at V and 0 bases at J, with 8 bases between. In germline, CDR1 is MNHEY, CDR2 SVGAGI. The DNA of the CDR3 is TGTGCCAGCAGCGTACAGGCGAACACCGGGGAGCTGTTTTTT. The encoded protein is CASSVQANTGELFF.

V is TRBV7-9 and J is TRBJ2-1, with D uncertain. The CDR3 consists of 17 residues. Looked up from germline, CDR1 is SEHNR and CDR2 is FQNEAQ (reference sequence). Trimming stripped 5 bases from V and 0 bases from J, with 17 bases between. The CDR3 region is CASSPPLRHSSYNEQFF. The CDR3 nucleotides are TGTGCCAGCAGCCCCCCCCTCCGCCACAGCTCCTACAATGAGCAGTTCTTC.

The rearrangement links TRBV5-1 to TRBJ2-2; D is possibly TRBD1 (5 bases). V lost 4 bases and J lost 1, with 8 bases in between. CDR3 length: 14 amino acids. CDR1 and CDR2 from the germline V gene are SGHRS and YFSETQ. The DNA of the CDR3 is TGCGCCAGCAGCAACGGACAGAACACCGGGGAGCTGTTTTTT. It yields the protein CASSNGQNTGELFF.

This rearrangement joins TRBV6-1 to TRBJ1-5; weak D call: TRBD1 (5 bases). Trimming pared 6 bases from V and 2 bases from J, leaving 8 bases between. The length of the CDR3 is 13 residues. Germline lookup yields CDR1 MNHNS and CDR2 SASEGT. In nucleotides, the CDR3 is TGTGCCAGCAGACAGGAGCGCAATCAGCCCCAGCATTTT. Amino acid sequence: CASRQERNQPQHF.

This chain connects TRBV6-5 to TRBJ1-2; perhaps TRBD1 as D (5 bases). In germline, CDR1 is MNHEY, CDR2 SVGAGI. This CDR3 has 14 residues. V lost 8 bases and J 4 bases, leaving 17 bases between the germline ends. The CDR3 DNA sequence: TGTGCCAGCGAGCCACAGGCACCATTCTATGGCTACACCTTC. The encoded protein is CASEPQAPFYGYTF.

The J gene is TRBJ1-2, the V gene TRBV2, with TRBD1 identical over 11 bases. Trimming cost V 7 bases and J 2 bases; bases outside gene matches: 6. This CDR3 region has 15 residues. Germline V lookup: CDR1 SNHLY, CDR2 FYNNEI. The CDR3 DNA reads as TGTGCCAGCACACGGGACAGGGGGAGAAACTATGGCTACACCTTC. It yields the protein CASTRDRGRNYGYTF. Full variable domain (missing parts from reference TRBV2 and TRBJ1-2): EPEVTQTPSHQVTQMGQEVILRCVPISNHLYFYWYRQILGQKVEFLVSFYNNEISEKSEIFDDQFSVERPDGSNFTLKIRSTKLEDSAMYFCASTRDRGRNYGYTFGSGTRLTVV.

CDR3 residues: CAWSVGPGFRGYTF. CDR3 nucleotides: TGTGCCTGGAGTGTCGGTCCCGGGTTTAGGGGCTACACCTTC. The chain employs TRBV30 and TRBJ1-2; D gene unclear. The germline CDR1 and CDR2 sequences are GTSNPN and SVGIG (reference sequence). The CDR3 extends over 14 amino acids. Trimming took 0 bases from V and 8 from J, leaving 16 bases between them.

The rearrangement joins TRBV11-1 to TRBJ2-7; 8 nucleotides agree with TRBD2. J gave up 4 bases and V 5 bases, and 10 bases lay outside the gene matches. The CDR3 totals 15 residues. Germline-derived CDR1 and CDR2 are SGHAT and FQDESV (reference sequence). CDR3 sequence (DNA): TGTGCCAGCAGCCTCACGAGCGGGAGTTTGTACGAGCAGTACTTC. It yields the protein CASSLTSGSLYEQYF.

The table lists this clone with a few counts. The V gene is TRBV5-6, the J gene TRBJ1-4, with 8 bases aligning to TRBD1. In germline, CDR1 is SGHDT, CDR2 YYEEEE. Trimming at V came to 4 bases and at J to 3 bases, leaving 5 bases not matched to a gene. This CDR3 region has 15 residues. Here the CDR3 DNA reads TGTGCCAGCAGCCAGACAGGGGCGGCTAATGAAAAACTGTTTTTT. It encodes CASSQTGAANEKLFF.

The CDR3 coding sequence is TGTGCCAGCAGCGCTCGGGACAGGGGTAACACTGAAGCTTTCTTT. This translates into CASSARDRGNTEAFF. The chain has TRBV7-6 and TRBJ1-1; the match to TRBD1 covers 10 bases. CDR1 and CDR2 from the germline V gene are SGHVS and FNYEAQ. With V trimmed by 5 bases and J by 2 bases, 5 bases remained unmatched. The CDR3 extends over 15 amino acids.

This sequence joins TRBV2 and TRBJ1-1, with D hard to call. The V end lost 3 bases, the J end lost 1 base, and 6 bases lay between the germline ends. Germline CDR1 SNHLY, CDR2 FYNNEI. This CDR3 contains 13 residues. CDR3 in amino acids: CASSDRGNTEAFF. The CDR3 nucleotides are TGTGCCAGCAGTGACCGGGGGAACACTGAAGCTTTCTTT.

The chain carries TRBV24-1 and TRBJ1-2; D is uncertain. The germline gives CDR1 KGHDR, CDR2 SFDVKD. V lost 5 bases and J 2 bases, leaving 8 bases between the germline ends. The CDR3 has 13 amino acids. CDR3 in DNA: TGTGCCACCAGTGCCGGGAGAAACTATGGCTACACCTTC. Its protein product is CATSAGRNYGYTF.

This clone came up once. J is TRBJ1-2 and V is TRBV28; D is uncertain. V was pared by 5 bases and J by 7 bases, with 17 bases between. In germline, CDR1 is MDHEN, CDR2 SYDVKM. This CDR3 is built from 14 residues. CDR3 region: CASSPPGGDLGYTF. CDR3 sequence (DNA): TGTGCCAGCAGTCCCCCGGGAGGCGATCTTGGCTACACCTTC.

The chain couples TRBV7-9 to TRBJ1-1; D is perhaps TRBD1 (5 bases). This CDR3 is 17 amino acids long. Trimming cost V 1 base and J 1 base, with 16 bases left between them. Germline CDR1 is SEHNR and CDR2 is FQNEAQ (reference sequence). The CDR3 is CASSLGWSGGSNTEAFF. The CDR3 DNA reads as TGTGCCAGCAGCTTAGGATGGTCCGGGGGATCGAACACTGAAGCTTTCTTT.

The genes are TRBV7-9 and TRBJ1-4; perhaps TRBD1 as D (6 bases). This CDR3 is built from 17 residues. Germline V gives CDR1 SEHNR, CDR2 FQNEAQ (reference sequence). V was clipped by 6 bases and J by 0 bases, with 17 bases between them. CDR3 bases: TGTGCCAGCAGTTATCCGGGACAAGAAGCAACTAATGAAAAACTGTTTTTT. Translation: CASSYPGQEATNEKLFF.

This clone was counted between two and nine times. The chain links TRBV13 to TRBJ2-7; D possibly corresponds to TRBD2 (7 bases). In germline, CDR1 is PRHDT, CDR2 FYEKMQ (reference sequence). The ends were cut back, 4 bases at V and 6 bases at J, with 16 bases in the middle. This CDR3 is 14 amino acids long. The chain's CDR3 is CASSSGGRGLEQYF. For the CDR3, the DNA is TGTGCCAGCAGCTCCGGGGGGCGGGGCCTCGAGCAGTACTTC.

V is TRBV4-1 and J is TRBJ2-7; 12 positions agree with TRBD1. Looked up from germline, CDR1 is MGHRA and CDR2 is YSYEKL. The V gene end was trimmed by 3 bases and the J gene end by 4 bases; junction bases not matched to a gene: 7. This CDR3 spans 16 amino acids. This CDR3 is CASSQEGQGASYEQYF. CDR3 bases: TGCGCCAGCAGCCAGGAGGGACAGGGGGCTAGTTACGAGCAGTACTTC.

The rearrangement joins TRBV6-5 to TRBJ1-2; no definite D call. The CDR3 consists of 13 residues. Germline V gene sequence: CDR1 MNHEY, CDR2 SVGAGI. With 4 bases removed from V and 4 bases from J, the gap between germline ends came to 10 bases. CDR3 sequence: CASSLQPVYGYTF. The CDR3, as DNA: TGTGCCAGCAGTTTACAGCCTGTCTATGGCTACACCTTC.

The chain combines TRBV7-2 with TRBJ1-3, with a possible D match to TRBD1 (6 bases). This CDR3 region has 18 residues. V lost 1 base to trimming and J lost 0 bases, with 16 bases between them. Germline assignment: CDR1 SGHTA and CDR2 FQGNSA. In DNA form, the CDR3 reads TGTGCCAGCAGCTTAGGGGGGAGGGACACGAGCTCTGGAAACACCATATATTTT. Protein sequence: CASSLGGRDTSSGNTIYF.

This sequence joins TRBV6-2 or TRBV6-3 and TRBJ2-1; TRBD2 aligns across 9 bases. V was clipped by 3 bases and J by 3 bases; unmatched bases: 3. The germline CDR1 and CDR2 sequences are MNHEY and SVGEGT. CDR3 size: 15 residues. The CDR3 sequence is CASSYSGGHYNEQFF. The CDR3 DNA reads TGTGCCAGCAGTTATAGCGGGGGCCACTACAATGAGCAGTTCTTC.

The chain carries TRBV15 and TRBJ1-3; D gene ambiguous. The germline CDR1 and CDR2 sequences are LNHNV and YYDKDF (reference sequence). V lost 1 base, J lost 0 bases, and 13 bases lay in between. The CDR3 length is 17 residues. The CDR3 region has the DNA TGTGCCACCAGCAGAGGTCGGGTGAGAAGCTCTGGAAACACCATATATTTT. Its protein is CATSRGRVRSSGNTIYF.

The chain links TRBV5-1 to TRBJ1-2; possible D gene TRBD1, 6 bases. The germline V and J ends were trimmed by 0 bases and 3 bases, with 9 bases remaining between them. There are 14 residues in the CDR3. CDR1 and CDR2 (germline): SGHRS, YFSETQ. This chain's CDR3 is CASSLVTGYYGYTF. DNA for the CDR3: TGCGCCAGCAGCTTGGTCACAGGGTACTATGGCTACACCTTC.

This clone was counted only a few times. The chain combines TRBV11-2 with TRBJ1-5; TRBD1 might be the D (5 bases). The CDR3 extends over 15 amino acids. Trimming cost V 5 bases and J 4 bases, with 15 bases left between them. Germline V gives CDR1 SGHAT, CDR2 FQNNGV. The CDR3 sequence is CASSAELGGNQPQHF. In DNA form, the CDR3 reads TGTGCCAGCAGCGCGGAGCTGGGGGGGAATCAGCCCCAGCATTTT.

This clone was detected a few times. J is TRBJ1-2 and V is TRBV27; 7 bases align to TRBD1. This CDR3 is 13 amino acids long. Germline CDR1 reads MNHEY; CDR2 reads SMNVEV (reference sequence). V lost 6 bases and J lost 2; bases outside the gene matches: 3. CDR3 sequence (DNA): TGTGCCAGCAGGGGGACAGTGAACTATGGCTACACCTTC. Translating gives CASRGTVNYGYTF.